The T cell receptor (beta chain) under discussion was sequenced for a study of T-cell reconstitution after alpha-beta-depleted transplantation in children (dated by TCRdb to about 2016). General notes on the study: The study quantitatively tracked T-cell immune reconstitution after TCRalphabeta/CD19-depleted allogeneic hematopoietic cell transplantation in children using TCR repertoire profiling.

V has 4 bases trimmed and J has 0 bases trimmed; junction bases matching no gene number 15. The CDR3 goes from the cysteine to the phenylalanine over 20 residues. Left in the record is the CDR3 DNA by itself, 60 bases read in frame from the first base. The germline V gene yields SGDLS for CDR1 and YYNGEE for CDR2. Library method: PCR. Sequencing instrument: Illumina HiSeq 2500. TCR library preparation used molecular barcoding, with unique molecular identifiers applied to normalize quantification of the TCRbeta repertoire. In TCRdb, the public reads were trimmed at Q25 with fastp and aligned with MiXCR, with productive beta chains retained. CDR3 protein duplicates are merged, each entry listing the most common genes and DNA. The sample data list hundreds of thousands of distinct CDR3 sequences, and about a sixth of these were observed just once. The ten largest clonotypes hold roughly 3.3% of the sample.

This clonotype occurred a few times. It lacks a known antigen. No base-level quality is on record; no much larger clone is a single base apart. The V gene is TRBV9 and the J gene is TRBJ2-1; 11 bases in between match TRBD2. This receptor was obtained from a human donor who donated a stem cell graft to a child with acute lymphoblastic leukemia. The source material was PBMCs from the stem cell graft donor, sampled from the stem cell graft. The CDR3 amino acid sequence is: CASSRPRTSGWGTSYNEQFF. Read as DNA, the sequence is TGTGCCAGCAGCCGGCCCCGGACTAGCGGGTGGGGGACCTCCTACAATGAGCAGTTCTTC.